A single TCR beta chain is shown here with its context. The CDR3 runs 12 residues. Trimming took 3 bases from V and 5 from J, leaving 8 bases between them. This specimen belongs to a study of human T cells and chemical hapten exposure. Background on the study: Variation in per-sample TCR yields came mainly from small pooled library volume differences.

TCRdb recomputed calls from the RACE reads with MiXCR, one row per CDR3 protein. The repertoire holds around 110,000 distinct CDR3 sequences, about 12% seen once, with roughly 1.5% in the top ten. Indicated time point: patch test 1, 2 weeks after DPC sensitization. This sample's treatment: therapeutic diphenylcyclopropenone sensitization with weekly scalp DPC. The rearrangement uses TRBV12-3 or TRBV12-4 and TRBJ2-7; no reliable D call. The starting material was whole blood, obtained in connection with sensitization to the hapten diphenylcyclopropenone (DPC). The sequence derives from a woman between 45 and 60 years old with alopecia areata. Some clones in this sample may be carry-over from other donors' samples. CDR3 nucleotide sequence: TGTGCCAGCAGTTTTATTGGCCACGAGCAGTACTTC. It translates to CASSFIGHEQYF.